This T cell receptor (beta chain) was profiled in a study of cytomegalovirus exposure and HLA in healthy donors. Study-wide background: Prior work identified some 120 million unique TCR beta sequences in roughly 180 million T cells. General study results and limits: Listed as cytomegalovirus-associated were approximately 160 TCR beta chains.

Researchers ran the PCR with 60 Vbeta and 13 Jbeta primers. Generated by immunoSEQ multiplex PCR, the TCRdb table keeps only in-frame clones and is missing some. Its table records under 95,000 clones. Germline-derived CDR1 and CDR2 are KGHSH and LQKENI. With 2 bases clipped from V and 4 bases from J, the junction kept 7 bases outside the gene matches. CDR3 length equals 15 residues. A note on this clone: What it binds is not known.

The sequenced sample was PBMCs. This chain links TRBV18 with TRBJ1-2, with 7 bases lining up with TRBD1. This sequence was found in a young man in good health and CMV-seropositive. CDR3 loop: CASSPWDSPLYGYTF. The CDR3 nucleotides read TGTGCCAGCTCACCATGGGACAGCCCCCTCTATGGCTACACCTTC.